The next 22 T cell receptor beta chains were all read from a single sample in a study of cytomegalovirus exposure and HLA in healthy donors. PCR was performed using 60 Vbeta and 13 Jbeta primers. Produced via immunoSEQ multiplex PCR; TCRdb's table is partial and in-frame only. Among 200,000 to 250,000 clones listed, under 70% were seen once. The sample consisted of PBMCs. These receptors were taken from a man aged 35 to 55 in good health and CMV-seropositive.

The gene calls are TRBV10-1 and TRBJ2-5; 9 bases line up with TRBD1. With the DNA end fitting TRBJ2-7 better, the J assignment may be wrong. Germline CDR1 WNHNN, CDR2 SYGVQD (reference sequence). The CDR3 consists of 15 residues. CDR3 sequence: CASSPKGQGGYEQYF. Written as DNA, the CDR3 is TGCGCCAGCAGCCCCAAGGGACAGGGAGGCTACGAGCAGTACTTC.

The rearrangement uses TRBV6-5 and TRBJ2-7, with D maybe TRBD2 (5 bases). CDR3 length: 14 residues. V was cut by 7 bases and J by 9 bases, with 22 bases left in between. The V gene's germline CDR1 is MNHEY and CDR2 SVGAGI. CDR3 nucleotide sequence: TGTGCCAGCACCCAATTAGCGCCAGAGATGTCGCAGTACTTC. This sequence encodes CASTQLAPEMSQYF.

The rearrangement joins TRBV27 to TRBJ1-2; tentatively, D is TRBD1 (6 bases). Trimming removed 2 bases at V and 7 bases at J, with 11 bases between. The CDR3 consists of 13 residues. The germline V gene encodes CDR1 MNHEY and CDR2 SMNVEV (reference sequence). In DNA, the CDR3 is TGTGCCAGCAGTTTAGGGACATACAGTGGCTACACCTTC. Translation gives CASSLGTYSGYTF.

The chain recombines TRBV5-1 with TRBJ2-3, with 8 bases that match TRBD2. Germline lookup yields CDR1 SGHRS and CDR2 YFSETQ. The CDR3 consists of 14 residues. J gave up 2 bases and V 4 bases, and 3 bases lay outside the gene matches. The CDR3 sequence is CASSVGLDTDTQYF. The CDR3 DNA sequence: TGCGCCAGCAGCGTGGGACTAGACACAGATACGCAGTATTTT.

V gene TRBV25-1 combines with J gene TRBJ2-5; D possibly corresponds to TRBD2 (5 bases). The germline CDR1 and CDR2 sequences are MGHDK and SYGVNS. Trimming cost V 5 bases and J 5 bases, with 9 bases left between them. CDR3 length: 12 amino acids. The CDR3 DNA is TGTGCCAGCAGTAAGGGAGCGGAGACCCAGTACTTC. Translating gives CASSKGAETQYF.

The chain is built from TRBV25-1 and TRBJ1-1, with TRBD1 matching 8 bases. Germline CDR1 is MGHDK and CDR2 is SYGVNS. Unmatched junction bases numbered 8, after V lost 4 bases and J lost 4 bases. CDR3 length: 15 residues. CDR3 DNA sequence: TGTGCCAGCAGTGGACTTGGACAGGGCTTCACTGAAGCTTTCTTT. Residues: CASSGLGQGFTEAFF.

This sequence joins TRBV5-8 and TRBJ2-2, with a possible D match to TRBD1 (6 bases). The CDR3 length is 15 residues. Trimming shortened V by 5 bases and J by 1 base, and 12 bases separated the two germline ends. Germline values: CDR1 SGHTS, CDR2 YDEGEE. CDR3 region: CASRKRTVNTGELFF. The CDR3, as DNA: TGTGCCAGCAGGAAACGGACAGTGAACACCGGGGAGCTGTTTTTT.

This clone has more than one count but fewer than ten. The chain carries TRBV5-1 and TRBJ1-2, with D unresolved. The CDR3 length is 13 residues. Germline-derived CDR1 and CDR2 are SGHRS and YFSETQ. The germline V and J ends were trimmed by 5 bases and 1 base, with 9 bases remaining between them. Written as DNA, the CDR3 is TGCGCCAGCAGTCGCGGGGATAACTATGGCTACACCTTC. It codes for CASSRGDNYGYTF.

The genes are TRBV5-5 and TRBJ2-3, with a tentative D call TRBD2 (7 bases). The CDR3 contains 15 residues. V lost 0 bases to trimming and J lost 4 bases, with 12 bases between them. CDR1 and CDR2 (germline): SGHKS, YYEKEE (reference sequence). CDR3: CASSLAGGQADTQYF. The CDR3 DNA sequence: TGTGCCAGCAGCTTGGCGGGGGGCCAAGCAGATACGCAGTATTTT.

With regard to this clone: This sample includes further DNA sequences coding for the same CDR3. V is TRBV28 and J is TRBJ2-7; 7 bases match TRBD2. Unmatched junction bases numbered 2, after V lost 3 bases and J lost 0 bases. This CDR3 has 14 amino acids. Germline assignment: CDR1 MDHEN and CDR2 SYDVKM. This CDR3 is CASSFPGGSYEQYF. CDR3 DNA sequence: TGTGCCAGCAGTTTCCCGGGGGGCTCCTACGAGCAGTACTTC.

The chain joins TRBV25-1 to TRBJ2-2; TRBD1 might be the D (5 bases). CDR1 MGHDK and CDR2 SYGVNS come from the germline V gene. The CDR3 consists of 13 residues. Trimming cost V 8 bases and J 6 bases, with 13 bases left between them. The CDR3 DNA sequence: TGTGCCAGCGCCCCAGGGTTCCCCGGGGAGCTGTTTTTT. Its translation: CASAPGFPGELFF.

The rearrangement joins TRBV7-9 to TRBJ2-2; 8 nucleotides agree with TRBD2. CDR1 SEHNR and CDR2 FQNEAQ come from the germline V gene (reference sequence). V lost 5 bases, J lost 6 bases, and 11 bases stayed unmatched. This CDR3 spans 16 amino acids. The CDR3 nucleotides are TGTGCCAGCAGCCGGGGGGGCCCCCCCACCGCCGGGGAGCTGTTTTTT. Its protein product is CASSRGGPPTAGELFF.

Regarding this clone: The same CDR3 is also encoded by other DNA sequences in this sample. The rearrangement joins TRBV19 to TRBJ1-6, with 10 bases fitting TRBD1. CDR3 size: 14 residues. The V gene end was trimmed by 5 bases and the J gene end by 7 bases; junction bases not matched to a gene: 2. Germline V gene lookup returns CDR1 LNHDA and CDR2 SQIVND (reference sequence). CDR3 amino acids: CASSPGQGNSPLHF. CDR3 bases: TGTGCCAGTAGTCCGGGACAGGGGAATTCACCCCTCCACTTT.

The chain combines TRBV5-1 with TRBJ2-6; D uncertain. The germline CDR1 and CDR2 sequences are SGHRS and YFSETQ. This CDR3 comprises 15 residues. V lost 3 bases and J lost 0, with 7 bases in between. CDR3 amino acids: CASSSRYSGANVLTF. DNA of the CDR3: TGCGCCAGCAGCTCTCGGTACTCTGGGGCCAACGTCCTGACTTTC.

This sequence joins TRBV7-9 and TRBJ1-2; D not resolved. The CDR3 is 14 residues long. CDR1 is SEHNR and CDR2 is FQNEAQ in the germline V gene (reference sequence). V lost 0 bases, J lost 4 bases, and 9 bases lay in between. The DNA of the CDR3 is TGTGCCAGCAGCTTAGCAAGCCAAAGCTATGGCTACACCTTC. It codes for CASSLASQSYGYTF. The full variable domain, rest sourced from reference TRBV7-9 and TRBJ1-2, is DTGVSQNPRHKITKRGQNVTFRCDPISEHNRLYWYRQTLGQGPEFLTYFQNEAQLEKSRLLSDRFSAERPKGSFSTLEIQRTEQGDSAMYLCASSLASQSYGYTFGSGTRLTVV.

This clone was recorded a few times. V usage is TRBV7-2 and J usage is TRBJ2-3; 11 nucleotides agree with TRBD2. V shed 4 bases, J shed 4 bases, and the junction held 7 bases outside the gene matches. The germline CDR1 and CDR2 sequences are SGHTA and FQGNSA. The CDR3 extends over 16 amino acids. CDR3 sequence: CASSSTTSGVADTQYF. The CDR3 DNA reads TGTGCCAGCAGCTCGACGACTAGCGGGGTGGCAGATACGCAGTATTTT.

The genes are TRBV9 and TRBJ2-3; possibly TRBD2 for D (5 bases). CDR3 length: 15 residues. Per germline, CDR1 SGDLS and CDR2 YYNGEE. With 4 bases removed from V and 3 bases from J, the gap between germline ends came to 15 bases. The CDR3 reads CASSTGSRITDTQYF. DNA of the CDR3: TGTGCCAGCAGCACGGGGAGTAGGATAACAGATACGCAGTATTTT.

V usage is TRBV7-2 and J usage is TRBJ2-5, with 11 bases that match TRBD2. This CDR3 is 16 amino acids long. With V trimmed by 1 base and J by 2 bases, 3 bases remained unmatched. Germline CDR1 and CDR2: SGHTA and FQGNSA. The CDR3 DNA reads as TGTGCCAGCAGCTTAGGTCGACTAGCGGGGCAAGAGACCCAGTACTTC. Its translation: CASSLGRLAGQETQYF.

The chain couples TRBV7-9 to TRBJ1-2, with D perhaps matching TRBD1 (6 bases). The CDR3 extends over 13 amino acids. V was cut by 3 bases and J by 8 bases, with 13 bases left in between. Germline lookup yields CDR1 SEHNR and CDR2 FQNEAQ (reference sequence). CDR3 coding DNA: TGTGCCAGCAGCTTTGAAAGGGGACAAGGCTACACCTTC. Translated, it gives CASSFERGQGYTF.

This chain joins TRBV5-6 and TRBJ1-1; 9 bases are a match to TRBD1. The CDR3 runs to 14 residues. Germline loops: CDR1 SGHDT, CDR2 YYEEEE. J gave up 4 bases and V 2 bases, and 3 bases lay outside the gene matches. The CDR3 DNA reads as TGTGCCAGCAGCTTACAGGGGGCGAGCACTGAAGCTTTCTTT. Encoded protein: CASSLQGASTEAFF. The whole variable domain, remainder taken from reference TRBV5-6 and TRBJ1-1, is DAGVTQSPTHLIKTRGQQVTLRCSPKSGHDTVSWYQQALGQGPQFIFQYYEEEERQRGNFPDRFSGHQFPNYSSELNVNALLLGDSALYLCASSLQGASTEAFFGQGTRLTVV.

The genes are TRBV29-1 and TRBJ2-7; no firm D call. Germline V gives CDR1 SQVTM, CDR2 ANQGSEA. Trimming stripped 5 bases from V and 1 base from J, with 9 bases between. The CDR3 is made up of 12 amino acids. As DNA, the CDR3 is TGCAGCGTTAGTTCGAGATCCTACGAGCAGTACTTC. This codes for CSVSSRSYEQYF.

The chain joins TRBV7-6 to TRBJ2-3, with TRBD2 matching over 7 bases. CDR1 and CDR2 (germline): SGHVS, FNYEAQ. V gave up 1 base and J gave up 2 bases; unmatched junction bases: 6. This CDR3 comprises 16 residues. The CDR3 coding sequence is TGTGCCAGCAGCTTAGGGCCTAGCGGACTCACAGATACGCAGTATTTT. Its translation is CASSLGPSGLTDTQYF. Full variable domain (missing parts from reference TRBV7-6 and TRBJ2-3): GAGVSQSPRYKVTKRGQDVALRCDPISGHVSLYWYRQALGQGPEFLTYFNYEAQQDKSGLPNDRFSAERPEGSISTLTIQRTEQRDSAMYRCASSLGPSGLTDTQYFGPGTRLTVL.